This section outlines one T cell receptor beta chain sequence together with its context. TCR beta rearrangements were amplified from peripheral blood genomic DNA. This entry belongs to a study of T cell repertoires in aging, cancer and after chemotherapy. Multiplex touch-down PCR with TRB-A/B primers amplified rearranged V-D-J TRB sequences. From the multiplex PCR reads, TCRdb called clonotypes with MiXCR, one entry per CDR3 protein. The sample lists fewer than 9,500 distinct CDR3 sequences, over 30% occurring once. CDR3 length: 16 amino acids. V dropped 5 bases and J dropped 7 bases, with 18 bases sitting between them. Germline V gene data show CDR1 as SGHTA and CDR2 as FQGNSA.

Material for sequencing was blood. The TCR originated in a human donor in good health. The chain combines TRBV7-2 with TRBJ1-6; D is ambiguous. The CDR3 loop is CASSQSVSGNNSPLHF. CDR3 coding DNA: TGTGCCAGCAGCCAAAGCGTGTCGGGGAACAATTCACCCCTCCACTTT.